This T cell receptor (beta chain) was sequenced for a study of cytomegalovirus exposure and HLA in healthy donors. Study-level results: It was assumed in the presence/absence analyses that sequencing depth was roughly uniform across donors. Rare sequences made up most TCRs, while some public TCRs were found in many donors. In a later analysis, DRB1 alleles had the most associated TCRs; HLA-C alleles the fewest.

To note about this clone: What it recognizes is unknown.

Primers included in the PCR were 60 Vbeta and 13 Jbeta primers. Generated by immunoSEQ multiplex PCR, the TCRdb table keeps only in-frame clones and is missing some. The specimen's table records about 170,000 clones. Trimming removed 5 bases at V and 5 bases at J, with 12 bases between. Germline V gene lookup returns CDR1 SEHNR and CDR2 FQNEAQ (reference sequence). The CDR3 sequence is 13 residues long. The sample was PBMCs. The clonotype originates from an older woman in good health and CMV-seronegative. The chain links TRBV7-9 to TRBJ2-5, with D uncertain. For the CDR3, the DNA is TGTGCCAGCAGCAATAAGGCGGCGGAGACCCAGTACTTC. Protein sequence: CASSNKAAETQYF.